The present T cell receptor (beta chain) was sequenced within a study of T-cell reconstitution after alpha-beta-depleted transplantation in children. TCRbeta library preparation incorporated unique molecular identifiers. Using its own MiXCR run on the PCR reads, TCRdb lists one record per CDR3 protein. The table includes about 540,000 distinct CDR3 sequences, approximately 20% detected once. The J segment lost 0 bases and the V segment lost 0 bases, leaving 4 bases of the junction unmatched. Germline assignment: CDR1 MGHRA and CDR2 YSYEKL. This CDR3 region has 16 residues. The table lists this clonotype with many counts.

The source is a human donor who donated a stem cell graft to a child with acute lymphoblastic leukemia. The rearrangement uses TRBV4-1 and TRBJ2-7; TRBD2 agrees at 8 bases. This specimen was PBMCs from the stem cell graft donor, taken from the stem cell graft. The CDR3 is CASSQDKREYSYEQYF. CDR3 nucleotide sequence: TGCGCCAGCAGCCAAGATAAGCGGGAGTACTCCTACGAGCAGTACTTC.